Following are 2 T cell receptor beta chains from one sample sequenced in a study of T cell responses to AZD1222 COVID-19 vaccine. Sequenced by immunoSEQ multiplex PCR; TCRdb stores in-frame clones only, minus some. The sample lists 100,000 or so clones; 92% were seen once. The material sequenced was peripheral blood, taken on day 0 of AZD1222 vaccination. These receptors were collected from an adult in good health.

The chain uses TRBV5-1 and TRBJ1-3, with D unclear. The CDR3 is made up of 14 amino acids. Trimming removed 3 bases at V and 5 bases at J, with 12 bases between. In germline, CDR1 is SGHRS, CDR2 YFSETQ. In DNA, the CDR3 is TGCGCCAGCAGCTCGGGCCTACATAGAAACACCATATATTTT. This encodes CASSSGLHRNTIYF.

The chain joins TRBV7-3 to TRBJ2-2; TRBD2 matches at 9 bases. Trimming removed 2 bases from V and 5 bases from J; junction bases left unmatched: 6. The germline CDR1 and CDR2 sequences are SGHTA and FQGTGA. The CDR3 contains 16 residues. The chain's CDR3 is CASSLAPAGGTGELFF. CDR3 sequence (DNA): TGTGCCAGCAGCTTAGCCCCAGCGGGGGGAACCGGGGAGCTGTTTTTT.